The 13 T cell receptor beta chains presented below share a single source sample, sequenced in a study of blood T cell repertoires in COVID-19. Only in-frame clones appear in the TCRdb table, and some are missing; sequencing was by immunoSEQ multiplex PCR. The sample shows about 160,000 clones, 60% to 85% of them seen only once. Sequencing was carried out using peripheral blood. These receptor sequences come from a man in his fifties or sixties with acute or convalescent COVID-19.

This clone was seen more than once but under ten times. The sample has other DNA sequences that encode this CDR3 too. The chain recombines TRBV4-1 with TRBJ2-1; 9 bases match TRBD1. The V gene end was trimmed by 0 bases and the J gene end by 7 bases; junction bases not matched to a gene: 7. Germline V gives CDR1 MGHRA, CDR2 YSYEKL. The CDR3 has 16 residues. The CDR3 sequence: CASSQDGTGWRNEQFF. CDR3 DNA: TGCGCCAGCAGCCAAGATGGGACAGGGTGGCGGAATGAGCAGTTCTTC.

The chain is built from TRBV25-1 and TRBJ2-1, with 10 bases aligning to TRBD1. The CDR3 consists of 17 residues. J gave up 9 bases and V 2 bases, and 13 bases lay outside the gene matches. From germline, CDR1 is MGHDK and CDR2 SYGVNS. CDR3: CASSELAGTGAVGEQFF. The CDR3 nucleotides are TGTGCCAGCAGTGAACTCGCGGGGACAGGGGCGGTGGGTGAGCAGTTCTTC.

This rearrangement joins TRBV24-1 to TRBJ2-7, with TRBD2 as a possible D gene (5 bases). Germline loops: CDR1 KGHDR, CDR2 SFDVKD. V shed 7 bases and J shed 0 bases, with 12 bases lying between them. The CDR3 runs 14 residues. The CDR3 spells CATSESRDSYEQYF. DNA for the CDR3: TGTGCCACCAGCGAATCGAGGGACTCCTACGAGCAGTACTTC.

V is TRBV9 and J is TRBJ1-4, with 7 bases fitting TRBD1. The CDR3 extends over 15 amino acids. V lost 4 bases, J lost 7 bases, and 10 bases stayed unmatched. Per the germline V gene, CDR1 is SGDLS and CDR2 is YYNGEE. The CDR3 reads CASSTHDRVGEKLFF. The CDR3 nucleotides are TGTGCCAGCAGCACCCATGACAGGGTGGGTGAAAAACTGTTTTTT.

On this clone: The sample has other DNA sequences that encode this CDR3 too. The rearrangement joins TRBV6-1 to TRBJ1-1, with unresolved D. This CDR3 has 13 residues. The germline V gene has CDR1 MNHNS and CDR2 SASEGT. V shed 1 base and J shed 3 bases, with 6 bases lying between them. The CDR3, as DNA: TGTGCCAGCAGTGAAGGCAGGTACACTGAAGCTTTCTTT. It encodes CASSEGRYTEAFF.

The rearrangement joins TRBV10-3 to TRBJ2-7; 7 positions match TRBD1. V lost 6 bases, J lost 4 bases, and 6 bases stayed unmatched. This CDR3 is 13 amino acids long. Germline lookup yields CDR1 ENHRY and CDR2 SYGVKD. In DNA form, the CDR3 reads TGTGCCATCAGCGCCGGGACAGCGTACGAGCAGTACTTC. Protein product: CAISAGTAYEQYF.

The chain employs TRBV28 and TRBJ2-3; no clear D. Germline values: CDR1 MDHEN, CDR2 SYDVKM. With 7 bases removed from V and 2 bases from J, the gap between germline ends came to 10 bases. The CDR3 has 13 residues. CDR3 in DNA: TGTGCCAGCACCCCTGAGAACACAGATACGCAGTATTTT. Translation gives CASTPENTDTQYF. The whole variable domain, filled in from reference TRBV28 and TRBJ2-3, reads DVKVTQSSRYLVKRTGEKVFLECVQDMDHENMFWYRQDPGLGLRLIYFSYDVKMKEKGDIPEGYSVSREKKERFSLILESASTNQTSMYLCASTPENTDTQYFGPGTRLTVL.

The V call is TRBV20-1, the J call TRBJ1-1; 12 nucleotides agree with TRBD1. This CDR3 region has 13 residues. The germline CDR1 and CDR2 sequences are DFQATT and SNEGSKA (reference sequence). J lost 6 bases, V lost 3 bases, and 2 bases had no gene match. CDR3 DNA sequence: TGCAGTGCTAGTCGGGACAGGGGGCCTGAAGCTTTCTTT. Its protein is CSASRDRGPEAFF.

The V call is TRBV5-1, the J call TRBJ2-1, with a tentative D call TRBD2 (6 bases). This CDR3 has 14 residues. Per germline, CDR1 SGHRS and CDR2 YFSETQ. The V gene lost 0 bases and the J gene lost 7 bases, with 11 bases spanning the gap. The CDR3 loop reads CASSLDGGTNEQFF. CDR3 in DNA: TGCGCCAGCAGCTTGGATGGGGGGACGAATGAGCAGTTCTTC.

There are a few counts of this clone. The CDR3 coding sequence is TGTGCCAGCAGCAAACGGACAGGGCGGTCGAGTTATTATGAGCAGTTCTTC. Its translation is CASSKRTGRSSYYEQFF. The gene calls are TRBV21-1 and TRBJ2-1; TRBD1, the table's D call, was not compared with the DNA. TRBV21-1 corresponds to a pseudogene. CDR3 length: 17 residues.

The rearrangement uses TRBV5-6 and TRBJ1-2; a weak D match, TRBD1 (6 bases). Germline V CDR1 and CDR2: SGHDT, YYEEEE. V lost 0 bases and J 3 bases, leaving 12 bases between the germline ends. The CDR3 totals 15 residues. CDR3 region: CASSLASGAYYGYTF. Here the CDR3 DNA reads TGTGCCAGCAGCTTGGCCTCAGGGGCCTACTATGGCTACACCTTC.

The chain employs TRBV24-1 and TRBJ2-1; 12 bases fit TRBD2. Germline values: CDR1 KGHDR, CDR2 SFDVKD. V lost 3 bases and J lost 7; bases outside the gene matches: 6. The CDR3 length is 16 residues. The CDR3 reads CATSDATSGGSNEQFF. The CDR3 coding sequence is TGTGCCACCAGTGATGCGACTAGCGGGGGAAGTAATGAGCAGTTCTTC.

This chain joins TRBV19 and TRBJ2-1, with TRBD2 matching 8 bases. V lost 10 bases and J lost 4; bases outside the gene matches: 6. CDR3 size: 13 residues. Germline V gene data show CDR1 as LNHDA and CDR2 as SQIVND (reference sequence). DNA of the CDR3: TGTGCCACGTCGGGGGGGGCTTACAATGAGCAGTTCTTC. This sequence encodes CATSGGAYNEQFF.